This TCR beta chain comes out of a study of OX40 agonist ivuxolimab in advanced cancers. For the study at large: Ivuxolimab, an antibody that agonizes OX40 (CD134), was administered to the patients. A history of anti-PD-1, anti-PD-L1 or anti-CTLA-4 therapy was acceptable, and over 30% had some. Patients got intravenous ivuxolimab at 0.01 to 10 mg/kg every 2 weeks.

This clone has a handful of counts. Its antigen is unidentified. The study's findings and limits: In the 0.1 to 3.0 mg/kg range, CD4+ and CD8+ blood T cells had expanded clonally by week 6.

The CDR3 sequence is 12 residues long. V was cut by 6 bases and J by 7 bases, with 12 bases left in between. CDR1 and CDR2 (germline): KGHSH, LQKENI. The protocol was immunoSEQ multiplex PCR, while the TCRdb copy is restricted to in-frame clones and leaves out a portion. This table holds around 51,000 clones, about nine tenths found once. This receptor was obtained from an adult with an advanced solid tumor such as melanoma, head and neck, liver or kidney cancer. This specimen was CD4+ or CD8+ T cells sorted from blood, taken in a trial of the OX40 agonist ivuxolimab. The chain has TRBV18 and TRBJ1-1; a weak D match, TRBD1 (6 bases). CDR3 residues: CASSPGVGEAFF. In nucleotides, the CDR3 is TGTGCCAGCTCCCCAGGGGTGGGTGAAGCTTTCTTT.